This T cell receptor beta chain originates from a study of blood T cell repertoires in COVID-19. Overall study context: T cells, B-cell-depleted T cells, or PBMCs provided the cDNA or gDNA that served as material.

Per germline, CDR1 SGHAT and CDR2 FQNNGV. The CDR3 runs 16 residues. V dropped 5 bases and J dropped 5 bases, with 19 bases sitting between them. TCRdb's copy holds only in-frame clones and misses some; the assay was immunoSEQ multiplex PCR. The table has fewer than 250,000 clones, roughly nine tenths seen once; the top ten hold about 1.1%. The sequence was obtained from a man aged 25 to 40 with acute or convalescent COVID-19. What was sequenced was peripheral blood. The chain recombines TRBV11-2 with TRBJ2-1; tentatively, D is TRBD2 (6 bases). The CDR3 sequence: CASSRGGRRSNNEQFF. In DNA form, the CDR3 reads TGTGCCAGCAGCCGGGGAGGTAGGCGATCAAACAATGAGCAGTTCTTC.